The sequence of this TCR beta chain was determined in a study of spatial heterogeneity in lung cancer. The sample's time point: blood at routine non-recurrence follow-up after resection. MiXCR was run by TCRdb on the 5' RACE reads, yielding one entry per CDR3 protein. This sample carries about 110,000 distinct CDR3 sequences, more than 10% of them seen once, and the ten largest clones take more than 20%. Germline assignment: CDR1 SGHNT and CDR2 YYREEE (reference sequence). Unmatched junction bases numbered 13, after V lost 4 bases and J lost 2 bases. This CDR3 has 18 residues. V gene TRBV5-4 combines with J gene TRBJ2-1; 9 nucleotides agree with TRBD1. This clonotype originated in a female donor with early-stage non-small cell lung cancer. This material consisted of PBMCs, taken at follow-up. The CDR3 coding sequence is TGTGCCAGCAGCCCAACGGGACAGGGAGGGAAACCCTACAATGAGCAGTTCTTC. Protein sequence: CASSPTGQGGKPYNEQFF. The variable domain in full, with the rest retrieved from reference TRBV5-4 and TRBJ2-1, is ETGVTQSPTHLIKTRGQQVTLRCSSQSGHNTVSWYQQALGQGPQFIFQYYREEENGRGNFPPRFSGLQFPNYSSELNVNALELDDSALYLCASSPTGQGGKPYNEQFFGPGTRLTVL.